The subject of this entry is one TCR beta chain. The antigen remains undetermined. The sample belongs to a study of OX40 agonist ivuxolimab in advanced cancers. On the study more broadly: A diagnosis of hepatocellular carcinoma, melanoma, renal cell or head and neck cancer was present in dose-escalation patients. General study points: Expanded peripheral T cell antigen specificity was not determined.

Profiling relied on immunoSEQ multiplex PCR, and the TCRdb table lists in-frame clones only, not all of them. The data show more than 80,000 clones, 70% to 90% seen once. The sample here was CD4+ or CD8+ T cells sorted from blood, taken in a trial of the OX40 agonist ivuxolimab. This TCR was recovered from an adult with an advanced solid tumor such as melanoma, head and neck, liver or kidney cancer.

CDR3 in amino acids: CARGGGHAYEQYF. The CDR3 DNA is TGTGCCAGGGGAGGGGGTCACGCCTACGAGCAGTACTTC. This rearrangement joins TRBV27 to TRBJ2-7; a possible D gene is TRBD2 (7 bases). Trimming stripped 9 bases from V and 2 bases from J, with 14 bases between. This CDR3 is built from 13 residues. Germline V lookup: CDR1 MNHEY, CDR2 SMNVEV (reference sequence).